This T cell receptor beta chain was captured in a study of blood T cell repertoires in COVID-19. Turning to the study itself: PBMCs, B-cell-depleted T cells, or T cells provided the cDNA or gDNA that made up the material.

This clone was detected once. Data came from immunoSEQ multiplex PCR; TCRdb stores just in-frame clones and leaves some out. The data contain fewer than 45,000 clones, 85% of them singletons. Germline V gene data show CDR1 as SGHAT and CDR2 as FQNNGV. CDR3 length: 15 amino acids. After removal of 5 bases from V and 5 bases from J, the junction contained 7 bases not matched to a gene. This chain uses TRBV11-2 with TRBJ2-5, with 11 bases lining up with TRBD1. The source of this sequence is a human donor in a cohort sampled during active COVID-19. Material for sequencing was peripheral blood. CDR3 loop: CASSPDRGRGETQYF. The CDR3 DNA sequence: TGTGCCAGCAGCCCGGACAGGGGGCGCGGGGAGACCCAGTACTTC.